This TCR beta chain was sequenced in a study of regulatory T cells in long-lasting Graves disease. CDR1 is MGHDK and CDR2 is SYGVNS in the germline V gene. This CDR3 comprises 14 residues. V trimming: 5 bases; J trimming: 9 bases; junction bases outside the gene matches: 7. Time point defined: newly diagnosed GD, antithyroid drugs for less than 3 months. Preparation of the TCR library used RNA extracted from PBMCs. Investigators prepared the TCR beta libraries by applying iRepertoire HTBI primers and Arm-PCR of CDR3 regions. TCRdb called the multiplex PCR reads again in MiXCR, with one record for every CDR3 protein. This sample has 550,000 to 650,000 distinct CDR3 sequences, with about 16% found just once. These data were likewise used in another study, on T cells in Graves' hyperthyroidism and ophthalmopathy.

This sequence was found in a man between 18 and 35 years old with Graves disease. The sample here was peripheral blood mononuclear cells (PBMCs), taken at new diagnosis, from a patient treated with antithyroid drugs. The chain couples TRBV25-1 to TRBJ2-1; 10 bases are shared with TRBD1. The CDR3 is CASSPSTGGAEQFF. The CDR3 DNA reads TGTGCCAGCAGTCCCTCGACAGGGGGCGCTGAGCAGTTCTTC. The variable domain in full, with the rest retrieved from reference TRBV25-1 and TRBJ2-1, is EADIYQTPRYLVIGTGKKITLECSQTMGHDKMYWYQQDPGMELHLIHYSYGVNSTEKGDLSSESTVSRIRTEHFPLTLESARPSHTSQYLCASSPSTGGAEQFFGPGTRLTVL.